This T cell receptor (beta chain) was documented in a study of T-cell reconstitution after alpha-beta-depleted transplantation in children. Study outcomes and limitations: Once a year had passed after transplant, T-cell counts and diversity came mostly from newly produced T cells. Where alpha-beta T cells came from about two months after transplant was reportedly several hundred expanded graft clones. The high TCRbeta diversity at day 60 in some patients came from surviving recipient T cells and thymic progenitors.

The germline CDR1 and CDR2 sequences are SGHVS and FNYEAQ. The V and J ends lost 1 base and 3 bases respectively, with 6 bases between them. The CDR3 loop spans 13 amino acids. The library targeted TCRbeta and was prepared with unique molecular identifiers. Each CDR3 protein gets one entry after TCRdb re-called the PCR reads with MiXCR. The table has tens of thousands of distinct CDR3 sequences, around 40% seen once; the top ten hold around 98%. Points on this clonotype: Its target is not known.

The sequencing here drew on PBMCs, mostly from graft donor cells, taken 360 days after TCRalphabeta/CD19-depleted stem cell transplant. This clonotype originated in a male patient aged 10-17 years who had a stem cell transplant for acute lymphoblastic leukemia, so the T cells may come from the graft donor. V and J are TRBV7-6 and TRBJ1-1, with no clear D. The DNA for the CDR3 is TGTGCCAGCAGCTTAGTTAGGCACACTGAAGCTTTCTTT. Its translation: CASSLVRHTEAFF.